This T cell receptor (beta chain) was identified during a study of response to subunit inactivated influenza vaccine. Trimming pared 6 bases from V and 4 bases from J, leaving 15 bases between. Germline CDR1 is DFQATT and CDR2 is SNEGSKA (reference sequence). CDR3 size: 14 residues. This clonotype showed up many times. From the RT-PCR reads, TCRdb called clonotypes with MiXCR, one entry per CDR3 protein. The data hold approximately 530,000 distinct CDR3 sequences, with 10% to 15% observed a single time. This rearrangement joins TRBV20-1 to TRBJ1-4; weak D call: TRBD1 (5 bases). This receptor was taken from a man aged 50 or older who received an inactivated influenza vaccine. Source: PBMCs from blood, taken roughly 6 weeks after vaccination. The DNA of the CDR3 is TGCAGTGCGACGGGGGAGGAGTTTAATGAAAAACTGTTTTTT. Residues: CSATGEEFNEKLFF.